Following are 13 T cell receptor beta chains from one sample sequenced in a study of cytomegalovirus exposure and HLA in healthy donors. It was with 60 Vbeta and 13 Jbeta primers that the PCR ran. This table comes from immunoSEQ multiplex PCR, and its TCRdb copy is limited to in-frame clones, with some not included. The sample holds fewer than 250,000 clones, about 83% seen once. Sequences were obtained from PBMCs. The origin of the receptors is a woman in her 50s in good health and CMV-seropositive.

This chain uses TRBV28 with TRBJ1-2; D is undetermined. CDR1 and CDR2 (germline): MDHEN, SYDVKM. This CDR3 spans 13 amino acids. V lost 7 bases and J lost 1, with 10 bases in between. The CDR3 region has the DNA TGTGCCAGCACCCGAGGAAATAACTATGGCTACACCTTC. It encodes CASTRGNNYGYTF.

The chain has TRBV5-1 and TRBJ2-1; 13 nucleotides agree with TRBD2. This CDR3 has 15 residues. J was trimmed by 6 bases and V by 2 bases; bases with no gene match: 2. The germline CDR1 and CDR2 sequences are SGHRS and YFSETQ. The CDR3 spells CASSLLAGGTNEQFF. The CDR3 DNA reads TGCGCCAGCAGCTTACTAGCGGGGGGGACCAATGAGCAGTTCTTC. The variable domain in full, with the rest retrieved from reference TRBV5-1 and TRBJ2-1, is KAGVTQTPRYLIKTRGQQVTLSCSPISGHRSVSWYQQTPGQGLQFLFEYFSETQRNKGNFPGRFSGRQFSNSRSEMNVSTLELGDSALYLCASSLLAGGTNEQFFGPGTRLTVL.

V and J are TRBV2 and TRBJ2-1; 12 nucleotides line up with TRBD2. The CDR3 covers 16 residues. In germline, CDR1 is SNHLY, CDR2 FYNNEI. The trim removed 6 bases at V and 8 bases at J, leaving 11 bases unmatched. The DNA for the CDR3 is TGTGCCAGCAGCTTGGGGCTAGCGGGGGGGAGGGATGAGCAGTTCTTC. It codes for CASSLGLAGGRDEQFF.

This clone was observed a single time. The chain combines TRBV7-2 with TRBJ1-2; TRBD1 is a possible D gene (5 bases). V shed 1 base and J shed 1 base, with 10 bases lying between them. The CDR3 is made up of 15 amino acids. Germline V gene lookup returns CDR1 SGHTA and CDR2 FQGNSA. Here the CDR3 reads CASSLGGQNNYGYTF. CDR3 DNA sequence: TGTGCCAGCAGCTTAGGGGGCCAAAATAACTATGGCTACACCTTC.

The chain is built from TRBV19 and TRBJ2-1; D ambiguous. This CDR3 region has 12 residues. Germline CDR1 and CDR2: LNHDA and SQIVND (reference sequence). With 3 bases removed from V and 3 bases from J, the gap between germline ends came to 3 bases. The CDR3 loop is CASSIGYNEQFF. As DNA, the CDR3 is TGTGCCAGTAGTATCGGCTACAATGAGCAGTTCTTC.

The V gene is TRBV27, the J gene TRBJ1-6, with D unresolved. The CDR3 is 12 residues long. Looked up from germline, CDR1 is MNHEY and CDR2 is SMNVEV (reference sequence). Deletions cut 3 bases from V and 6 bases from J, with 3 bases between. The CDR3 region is CASSFINSPLHF. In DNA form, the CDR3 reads TGTGCCAGCAGTTTTATTAATTCACCCCTCCACTTT.

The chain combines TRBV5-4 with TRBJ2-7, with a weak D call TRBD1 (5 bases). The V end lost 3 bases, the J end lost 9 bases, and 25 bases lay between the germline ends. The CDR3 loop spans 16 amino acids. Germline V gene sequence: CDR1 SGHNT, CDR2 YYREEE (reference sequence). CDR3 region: CASSSDRTSRVASQYF. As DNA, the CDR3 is TGTGCCAGCAGCTCCGACCGAACCTCCAGGGTCGCTTCGCAGTACTTC.

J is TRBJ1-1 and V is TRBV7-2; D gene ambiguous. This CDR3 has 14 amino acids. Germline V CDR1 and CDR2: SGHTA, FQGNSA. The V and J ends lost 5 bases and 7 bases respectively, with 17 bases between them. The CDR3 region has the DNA TGTGCCAGCAGCCGATTCGGGCTCGAGGGTGAAGCTTTCTTT. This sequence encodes CASSRFGLEGEAFF. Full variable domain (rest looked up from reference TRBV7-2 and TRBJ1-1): GAGVSQSPSNKVTEKGKDVELRCDPISGHTALYWYRQSLGQGLEFLIYFQGNSAPDKSGLPSDRFSAERTGGSVSTLTIQRTQQEDSAVYLCASSRFGLEGEAFFGQGTRLTVV.

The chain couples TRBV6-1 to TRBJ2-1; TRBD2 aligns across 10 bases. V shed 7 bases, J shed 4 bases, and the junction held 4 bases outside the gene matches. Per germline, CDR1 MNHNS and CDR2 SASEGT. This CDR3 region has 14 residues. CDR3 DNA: TGTGCCAGCACAATTAGCGGGGGGTACAATGAGCAGTTCTTC. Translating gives CASTISGGYNEQFF.

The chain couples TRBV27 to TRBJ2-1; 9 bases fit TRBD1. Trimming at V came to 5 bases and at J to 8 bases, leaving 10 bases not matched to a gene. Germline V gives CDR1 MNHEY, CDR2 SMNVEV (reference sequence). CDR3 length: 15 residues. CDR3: CASSPGGTGRYEQFF. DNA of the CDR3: TGTGCCAGCAGTCCCGGCGGGACAGGGAGATATGAGCAGTTCTTC.

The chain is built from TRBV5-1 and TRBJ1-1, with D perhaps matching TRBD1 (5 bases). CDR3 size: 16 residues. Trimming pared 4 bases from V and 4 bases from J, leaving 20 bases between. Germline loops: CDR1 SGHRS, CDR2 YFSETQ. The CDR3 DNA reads TGCGCCAGCAGCGTCGATTCGGGGGGAGTGGGCACTGAAGCTTTCTTT. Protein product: CASSVDSGGVGTEAFF.

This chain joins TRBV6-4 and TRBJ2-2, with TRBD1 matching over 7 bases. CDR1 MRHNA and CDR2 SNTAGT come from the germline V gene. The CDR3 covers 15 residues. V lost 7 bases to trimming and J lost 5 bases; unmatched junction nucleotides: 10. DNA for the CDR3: TGTGCCAGCAAGCAAACAGGGGTAGGAACCGGGGAGCTGTTTTTT. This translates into CASKQTGVGTGELFF.

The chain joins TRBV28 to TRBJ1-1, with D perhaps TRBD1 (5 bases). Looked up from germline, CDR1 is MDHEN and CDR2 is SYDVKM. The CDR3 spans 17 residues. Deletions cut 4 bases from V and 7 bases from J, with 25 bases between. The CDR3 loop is CASSSLTVLSGVGEAFF. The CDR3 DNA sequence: TGTGCCAGCAGTTCTCTGACAGTCCTTAGCGGAGTAGGTGAAGCTTTCTTT.